This T cell receptor (beta chain) was identified during a study of early T cells in non-severe SARS-CoV-2 infection. Unmatched junction bases numbered 9, after V lost 5 bases and J lost 2 bases. This CDR3 region has 16 residues. Germline V lookup: CDR1 MNHEY, CDR2 SVGAGI. This clonotype was picked up a small number of times. One entry per CDR3 protein results from TCRdb running MiXCR on the 5' RACE reads. The sample lists about 76,000 distinct CDR3 sequences; around 16% were seen once. Sequencing was performed on whole blood. The clonotype was recovered from an adult who was a healthcare worker with PCR-confirmed SARS-CoV-2 infection or an uninfected control (not recorded which). The chain combines TRBV6-5 with TRBJ1-3; 7 bases are shared with TRBD1. As DNA, the CDR3 is TGTGCCAGCAGTGAGTCGGACAGGTCGGCTGGAAACACCATATATTTT. Protein sequence: CASSESDRSAGNTIYF.